The clone carrying this TCR beta chain was detected only a few times. The data derive from a study of T-cell reconstitution after alpha-beta-depleted transplantation in children. CDR1 is SGHRS, CDR2 YFSETQ, per germline. This CDR3 spans 15 amino acids. V trimming: 3 bases; J trimming: 4 bases; junction bases outside the gene matches: 9. Researchers prepared the TCRbeta library using unique molecular identifiers, the study reports. TCRdb used MiXCR to reprocess the PCR reads, holding one entry per CDR3 protein. This table holds over 400,000 distinct CDR3 sequences, around 12% found once. The clonotype was recovered from a human donor who donated a stem cell graft to a child with combined immunodeficiency. The chain is built from TRBV5-1 and TRBJ2-5; 7 nucleotides match TRBD2. The source was PBMCs from the stem cell graft donor, collected from the stem cell graft. The CDR3 spells CASSSQRGLGETQYF. CDR3 bases: TGCGCCAGCAGCTCCCAGCGGGGCCTTGGAGAGACCCAGTACTTC.